The 14 T cell receptor beta chains below come from one sample, sequenced in a study of cytomegalovirus exposure and HLA in healthy donors. Vbeta (60) and Jbeta (13) primers were used in the PCR. The repertoire was sequenced with immunoSEQ multiplex PCR; TCRdb's copy has only in-frame clones and lacks some. The sample carries about 96,000 clones, roughly 74% recorded once. Sequencing was done on a sample of PBMCs. The receptors here all came from a female donor in good health and CMV-seropositive.

The chain couples TRBV7-8 to TRBJ2-2; 8 nucleotides align to TRBD2. J gave up 0 bases and V 5 bases, and 5 bases lay outside the gene matches. Germline assignment: CDR1 SGHVS and CDR2 FQNEAQ. The CDR3 is made up of 16 amino acids. CDR3 region: CASSRLAPANTGELFF. As DNA, the CDR3 is TGTGCCAGCAGCCGACTAGCGCCCGCGAACACCGGGGAGCTGTTTTTT.

This clone was observed once. The rearrangement links TRBV7-2 to TRBJ2-3, with D tentatively TRBD2 (7 bases). Germline values: CDR1 SGHTA, CDR2 FQGNSA. This CDR3 is 15 amino acids long. Trimming took off 5 bases at V and 3 bases at J, with 15 bases between the two ends. CDR3: CASSPGGRGTDTQYF. The CDR3 DNA follows: TGTGCCAGCAGCCCGGGGGGCCGTGGGACAGATACGCAGTATTTT.

This rearrangement joins TRBV5-1 to TRBJ2-7; D remains ambiguous. Germline CDR1 reads SGHRS; CDR2 reads YFSETQ. The CDR3 consists of 13 residues. Trimming removed 5 bases at V and 4 bases at J, with 13 bases between. CDR3 nucleotide sequence: TGCGCCAGCAGGCCGTATCTAGAATACGAGCAGTACTTC. It translates to CASRPYLEYEQYF.

The rearrangement links TRBV7-2 to TRBJ2-1; D perhaps matches TRBD2 (6 bases). V was cut by 0 bases and J by 10 bases, with 16 bases left in between. The CDR3 is 15 amino acids. Germline CDR1 and CDR2: SGHTA and FQGNSA. The CDR3 sequence is CASSLAQAVAGEQFF. Written as DNA, the CDR3 is TGTGCCAGCAGCTTAGCCCAGGCCGTGGCGGGGGAGCAGTTCTTC.

The genes are TRBV28 and TRBJ1-4, with D unresolved. This CDR3 spans 15 amino acids. In germline, CDR1 is MDHEN, CDR2 SYDVKM. V lost 3 bases to trimming and J lost 3 bases, with 11 bases between them. The CDR3 protein is CASSFIRQANEKLFF. In DNA, the CDR3 is TGTGCCAGCAGTTTCATTCGGCAGGCTAATGAAAAACTGTTTTTT. The whole variable domain, filled in from reference TRBV28 and TRBJ1-4, reads DVKVTQSSRYLVKRTGEKVFLECVQDMDHENMFWYRQDPGLGLRLIYFSYDVKMKEKGDIPEGYSVSREKKERFSLILESASTNQTSMYLCASSFIRQANEKLFFGSGTQLSVL.

The rearrangement joins TRBV6-5 to TRBJ1-4; a weak D match, TRBD1 (5 bases). Germline CDR1 and CDR2: MNHEY and SVGAGI. This CDR3 is 14 amino acids long. V shed 4 bases and J shed 3 bases, with 9 bases lying between them. CDR3 DNA: TGTGCCAGCAGTTCGGGGGAAGCTAATGAAAAACTGTTTTTT. Translation: CASSSGEANEKLFF.

This clone was picked up one time. The rearrangement uses TRBV9 and TRBJ1-3, with unresolved D. Between the trimmed V and J ends, which lost 2 bases and 0 bases, there was a span of 9 bases. The CDR3 consists of 15 residues. Looked up from germline, CDR1 is SGDLS and CDR2 is YYNGEE. Written as DNA, the CDR3 is TGTGCCAGCAGCGTTACGGGAATCTCTGGAAACACCATATATTTT. Protein sequence: CASSVTGISGNTIYF.

The chain couples TRBV27 to TRBJ1-3; D gene ambiguous. Trimming cost V 6 bases and J 0 bases, with 9 bases left between them. CDR1 is MNHEY and CDR2 is SMNVEV in the germline V gene (reference sequence). The CDR3 is made up of 14 amino acids. CDR3: CASSPQYSGNTIYF. CDR3 coding DNA: TGTGCCAGCAGCCCACAGTACTCTGGAAACACCATATATTTT.

The chain employs TRBV7-8 and TRBJ1-2, with 8 nucleotides matching TRBD1. Looked up from germline, CDR1 is SGHVS and CDR2 is FQNEAQ. The CDR3 spans 12 residues. The V and J ends lost 5 bases and 4 bases, in that order; junction bases with no gene match: 0. The CDR3 DNA follows: TGTGCCAGCAGCGACAGGGGCTATGGCTACACCTTC. It translates to CASSDRGYGYTF.

The chain carries TRBV30 and TRBJ1-5, with a weak D call TRBD1 (5 bases). The V end was cut by 0 bases, the J end by 2 bases, with 14 bases between. The CDR3 covers 16 residues. Per germline, CDR1 GTSNPN and CDR2 SVGIG (reference sequence). The CDR3 DNA is TGTGCCTGGAGTGTGAAGGGGAAAGGGGGCAATCAGCCCCAGCATTTT. This codes for CAWSVKGKGGNQPQHF.

This clone was found a few times. The chain couples TRBV6-1 to TRBJ1-1; TRBD1 matches at 11 bases. The V segment lost 9 bases and the J segment 5 bases; nucleotides outside the gene matches: 8. CDR3 length: 14 amino acids. Germline loops: CDR1 MNHNS, CDR2 SASEGT. The CDR3 DNA sequence: TGTGCCAGTATTCGGGACAGGGGGGAGACTGAAGCTTTCTTT. As protein: CASIRDRGETEAFF.

This clone has only a few counts. J is TRBJ1-1 and V is TRBV5-8; possibly TRBD1 for D (5 bases). Germline V lookup: CDR1 SGHTS, CDR2 YDEGEE. There are 14 residues in the CDR3. Trimming removed 4 bases from V and 11 bases from J, with 21 bases in between. This CDR3 is CASSVRVGPRSAFF. The CDR3 nucleotides read TGTGCCAGCAGCGTCAGGGTTGGCCCCAGATCCGCTTTCTTT.

The gene calls are TRBV30 and TRBJ2-5; D uncertain. The DNA end favors TRBJ2-7, so the J call may be wrong. The CDR3 has 12 amino acids. Germline-derived CDR1 and CDR2 are GTSNPN and SVGIG (reference sequence). CDR3 DNA: TGTGCCTGGAGTGTAACGGGTTCCGAGCAGTACTTC. Protein sequence: CAWSVTGSEQYF.

This clone was seen a few times. This rearrangement joins TRBV7-2 to TRBJ2-6; 7 positions match TRBD1. The CDR3 contains 17 residues. V was pared by 4 bases and J by 2 bases, with 8 bases of the junction left unmatched. Germline CDR1 and CDR2: SGHTA and FQGNSA. Written as DNA, the CDR3 is TGTGCCAGCAGCTACGACAGGGTAGGCGCTGGGGCCAACGTCCTGACTTTC. Translation gives CASSYDRVGAGANVLTF.